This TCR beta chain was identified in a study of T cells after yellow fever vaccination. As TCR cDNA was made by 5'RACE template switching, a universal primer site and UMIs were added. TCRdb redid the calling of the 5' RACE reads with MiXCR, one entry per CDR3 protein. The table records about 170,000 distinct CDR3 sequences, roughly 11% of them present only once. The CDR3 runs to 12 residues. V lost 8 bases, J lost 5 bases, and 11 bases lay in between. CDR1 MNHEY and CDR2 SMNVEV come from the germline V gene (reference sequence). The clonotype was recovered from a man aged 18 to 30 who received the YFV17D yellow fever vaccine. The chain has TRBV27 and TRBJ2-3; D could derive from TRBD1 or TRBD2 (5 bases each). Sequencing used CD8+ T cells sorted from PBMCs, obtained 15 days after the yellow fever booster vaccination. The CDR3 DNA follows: TGTGCCAGCCGGTGGGGGAGAGATACGCAGTATTTT. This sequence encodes CASRWGRDTQYF.